The next 9 T cell receptor beta chains were all read from a single sample in a study of cytomegalovirus exposure and HLA in healthy donors. The primer mix had 60 Vbeta and 13 Jbeta primers. Profiling relied on immunoSEQ multiplex PCR, and the TCRdb table lists in-frame clones only, not all of them. This table holds under 150,000 clones, roughly 83% found once. The specimen sequenced was PBMCs. Receptors were obtained from a girl aged 2 to 9 in good health and CMV-seronegative.

The chain has TRBV28 and TRBJ2-1, with D possibly being TRBD1 (6 bases). CDR1 is MDHEN and CDR2 is SYDVKM in the germline V gene. The V end was cut by 6 bases, the J end by 0 bases, with 12 bases between. The CDR3 consists of 15 residues. The CDR3: CASRQGGSSYNEQFF. CDR3 bases: TGTGCCAGCAGACAAGGGGGTAGCTCCTACAATGAGCAGTTCTTC.

The rearrangement links TRBV15 to TRBJ2-3; 9 bases align to TRBD2. The V segment lost 5 bases and the J segment 0 bases; nucleotides outside the gene matches: 6. This CDR3 has 16 residues. Per the germline V gene, CDR1 is LNHNV and CDR2 is YYDKDF (reference sequence). The CDR3 sequence is CATSSRTSASTDTQYF. The CDR3 region has the DNA TGTGCCACCAGCTCCCGGACTAGCGCCAGCACAGATACGCAGTATTTT.

The chain uses TRBV7-6 and TRBJ2-1; 14 positions agree with TRBD2. CDR3 size: 20 residues. V shed 7 bases, J shed 10 bases, and the junction held 24 bases outside the gene matches. The germline gives CDR1 SGHVS, CDR2 FNYEAQ. As DNA, the CDR3 is TGTGCCAGCACTCCCCCTGGACTAGCGGGGGGAAAACTGCTTCCGTGGGAGCAGTTCTTC. It encodes CASTPPGLAGGKLLPWEQFF. Drawing the rest from reference TRBV7-6 and TRBJ2-1, the complete variable domain is GAGVSQSPRYKVTKRGQDVALRCDPISGHVSLYWYRQALGQGPEFLTYFNYEAQQDKSGLPNDRFSAERPEGSISTLTIQRTEQRDSAMYRCASTPPGLAGGKLLPWEQFFGPGTRLTVL.

This clone has just a few counts. The chain combines TRBV5-1 with TRBJ2-1; a possible D gene is TRBD2 (6 bases). Trimming pared 0 bases from V and 9 bases from J, leaving 13 bases between. The CDR3 loop spans 14 amino acids. Germline lookup yields CDR1 SGHRS and CDR2 YFSETQ. CDR3: CASSLDPGVVEQFF. DNA for the CDR3: TGCGCCAGCAGCTTGGATCCGGGAGTGGTTGAGCAGTTCTTC.

The chain uses TRBV6-5 and TRBJ1-2, with a possible D match to TRBD1 (6 bases). Germline-derived CDR1 and CDR2 are MNHEY and SVGAGI. V was clipped by 5 bases and J by 6 bases, with 16 bases between them. This CDR3 spans 14 amino acids. The CDR3 DNA follows: TGTGCCAGCAGTCAAACAGGGTTCTCGAATGGCTACACCTTC. This sequence encodes CASSQTGFSNGYTF.

In DNA, the CDR3 is TGTGCCAGCAGTTTAGGACTGCCGGGGGACGAAGCTTTCTTT. This gives the protein CASSLGLPGDEAFF. The chain combines TRBV28 with TRBJ1-1, with D possibly matching TRBD1 (5 bases). Germline CDR1 MDHEN, CDR2 SYDVKM. The V and J ends lost 2 bases and 8 bases respectively, with 15 bases between them. The CDR3 totals 14 residues. The variable domain in full, completed from reference TRBV28 and TRBJ1-1, reads DVKVTQSSRYLVKRTGEKVFLECVQDMDHENMFWYRQDPGLGLRLIYFSYDVKMKEKGDIPEGYSVSREKKERFSLILESASTNQTSMYLCASSLGLPGDEAFFGQGTRLTVV.

This chain connects TRBV5-1 to TRBJ2-2, with D unresolved. V was cut by 3 bases and J by 1 base, with 13 bases left in between. Germline V lookup: CDR1 SGHRS, CDR2 YFSETQ. CDR3 length: 16 amino acids. The CDR3 protein is CASSSLYSGNTGELFF. CDR3 DNA: TGCGCCAGCAGCTCCCTCTACTCCGGGAACACCGGGGAGCTGTTTTTT.

V is TRBV7-3 and J is TRBJ2-1, with D uncertain. Trimming cost V 1 base and J 1 base, with 8 bases left between them. Per germline, CDR1 SGHTA and CDR2 FQGTGA. The CDR3 contains 15 residues. The CDR3 reads CASSLIGGSYNEQFF. Written as DNA, the CDR3 is TGTGCCAGCAGCTTAATTGGCGGTTCCTACAATGAGCAGTTCTTC.

This clone was recorded once. The chain is built from TRBV5-4 and TRBJ2-5, with a tentative D call TRBD2 (5 bases). Deletions cut 0 bases from V and 5 bases from J, with 11 bases between. The CDR3 consists of 14 residues. Germline values: CDR1 SGHNT, CDR2 YYREEE (reference sequence). The CDR3 DNA is TGTGCCAGCAGCTTGGGGGCTGGGGAGGAGACCCAGTACTTC. This sequence encodes CASSLGAGEETQYF. Looking up the rest from reference TRBV5-4 and TRBJ2-5 gives the full variable domain: ETGVTQSPTHLIKTRGQQVTLRCSSQSGHNTVSWYQQALGQGPQFIFQYYREEENGRGNFPPRFSGLQFPNYSSELNVNALELDDSALYLCASSLGAGEETQYFGPGTRLLVL.